The clone carrying this T cell receptor beta chain was observed once. The repertoire was sequenced with immunoSEQ multiplex PCR; TCRdb's copy has only in-frame clones and lacks some. Altogether some 26,000 clones are present, around four fifths being singletons, with the ten largest covering approximately 8.4%. This sample stems from a study of neoadjuvant nivolumab and ipilimumab in lung cancer. CDR3 size: 14 residues. Trimming took off 0 bases at V and 7 bases at J, with 12 bases between the two ends. Germline V gene lookup returns CDR1 SQVTM and CDR2 ANQGSEA. This clonotype originated in an adult with non-small cell lung cancer. The starting material was tumor tissue, obtained after neoadjuvant nivolumab, alone or with ipilimumab, at or shortly before surgery. The chain joins TRBV29-1 to TRBJ2-2; no clear D gene. CDR3 nucleotide sequence: TGCAGCGTTGAAGATGGGGTAGCTGGCGGGGAGCTGTTTTTT. Translating gives CSVEDGVAGGELFF.